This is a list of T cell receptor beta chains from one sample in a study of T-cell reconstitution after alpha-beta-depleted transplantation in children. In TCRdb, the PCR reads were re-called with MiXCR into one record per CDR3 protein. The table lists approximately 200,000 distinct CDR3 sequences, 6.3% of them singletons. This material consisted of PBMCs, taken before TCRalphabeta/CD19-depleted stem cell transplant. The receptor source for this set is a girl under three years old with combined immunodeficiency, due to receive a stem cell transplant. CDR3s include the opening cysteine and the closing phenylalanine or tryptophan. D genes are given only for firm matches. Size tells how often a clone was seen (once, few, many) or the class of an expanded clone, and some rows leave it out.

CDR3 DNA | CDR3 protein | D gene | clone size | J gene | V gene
TGCAGTGCTAGAGGAGCGGGGGGGCCGGTAGATACGCAGTATTTT | CSARGAGGPVDTQYF | TRBD2 | many | TRBJ2-3 | TRBV20-1
TGTGCCAGCAGCTTAGCAGGGGGCCTTGAAGCTTTCTTT | CASSLAGGLEAFF | TRBD1 | many | TRBJ1-1 | TRBV11-3
TGTGCCATCAGCCTTGGGTTCATAGGGAGCGGGGAGCTGTTTTTT | CAISLGFIGSGELFF | NA | NA | TRBJ2-2 | TRBV5-5
TGTGCCAGCACCCGAAAGTTGGCAGCGTTCGAGCAGTACTTC | CASTRKLAAFEQYF | NA | many | TRBJ2-7 | TRBV28
TGTGCCAGCAGCCCTCGGTGGGACAGGGGCAATGAGCAGTTCTTC | CASSPRWDRGNEQFF | TRBD1 | many | TRBJ2-1 | TRBV9
TGTGCCAGCAGCGGGGGGACGAACACCGGGGAGCTGTTTTTT | CASSGGTNTGELFF | NA | many | TRBJ2-2 | TRBV9
TGCGCCAGCAGCCAAAGGTTAGAGGGGGCGTTAGAGGAGACCCAGTACTTC | CASSQRLEGALEETQYF | TRBD1 | many | TRBJ2-5 | TRBV4-3
TGTGCCAGCAGCCAAGAAGGACTAGCGGCCTTAGTGGATGAGCAGTTCTTC | CASSQEGLAALVDEQFF | TRBD2 | many | TRBJ2-1 | TRBV3-1
TGCAGTGCAACCCCTCCGAACACCGGGGAGCTGTTTTTT | CSATPPNTGELFF | NA | many | TRBJ2-2 | TRBV20-1
TGTGCCAGCAGGCAAACTAGCACAGATACGCAGTATTTT | CASRQTSTDTQYF | NA | NA | TRBJ2-3 | TRBV5-5
TGTGCCAGCAGTGGTCGGGACAGAGGTTACGAGCAGTACTTC | CASSGRDRGYEQYF | TRBD1 | many | TRBJ2-7 | TRBV6-2/TRBV6-3
TGCGCCAGCAGCCAATTCGCCGGTTGGACAGTATCCTACGAGCAGTACTTC | CASSQFAGWTVSYEQYF | NA | medium-sized | TRBJ2-7 | TRBV4-3
TGTGCCAGCAGCTTAGCCCCGGGACAGGCTAGTTATGGCTACACCTTC | CASSLAPGQASYGYTF | TRBD1 | NA | TRBJ1-2 | TRBV7-9
TGTGCCAGCAGGATTAGCCTCCTTGGCTACGAGCAGTACTTC | CASRISLLGYEQYF | NA | many | TRBJ2-7 | TRBV13
TGTGCTAGTGGTTTTGGGACGAGTGTCTACAATGAGCAGTTCTTC | CASGFGTSVYNEQFF | NA | many | TRBJ2-1 | TRBV12-5
TGTGCCAGCAAGGAGTTCTCTGGGGCCAACGTCCTGACTTTC | CASKEFSGANVLTF | NA | NA | TRBJ2-6 | TRBV6-1
TGTGCCACCAGCCGGGACACCAACTACGAGCAGTACTTC | CATSRDTNYEQYF | NA | many | TRBJ2-7 | TRBV15
TGTGCCAGCAGCTCACCCGTCGGGAGGGTGCCCTACGAGCAGTACTTC | CASSSPVGRVPYEQYF | TRBD2 | NA | TRBJ2-7 | TRBV7-2
TGTGCCAGCAGCGTCGGGGGGTCCACAGATACGCAGTATTTT | CASSVGGSTDTQYF | TRBD2 | many | TRBJ2-3 | TRBV9
TGTGCCAGCGCACAGGGTTACCTCTCTGGGGCCAACGTCCTGACTTTC | CASAQGYLSGANVLTF | NA | many | TRBJ2-6 | TRBV27
TGTGCCAGCAGCTTAGGGCCGGGTACGGGCTACGAGCAGTACTTC | CASSLGPGTGYEQYF | NA | many | TRBJ2-7 | TRBV7-2
TGTGCCAGCAGTCCACGGACAGGGTACGATGAGCAGTTCTTC | CASSPRTGYDEQFF | TRBD1 | many | TRBJ2-1 | TRBV12-3/TRBV12-4
TGTGCCAGCAGCCCCGATGAGGACGCCGGGGAGCTGTTTTTT | CASSPDEDAGELFF | NA | many | TRBJ2-2 | TRBV5-4
TGTGCCAGCAGCGAGGCGGGGGGGCGAGAGACCCAGTACTTC | CASSEAGGRETQYF | TRBD2 | NA | TRBJ2-5 | TRBV3-1
TGCAGCGTTGGAATTTTAGGGGACACTGAAGCTTTCTTT | CSVGILGDTEAFF | NA | many | TRBJ1-1 | TRBV29-1
TGCAGTGCTAGAGATGGGGGCCGACTTGGACTAGCGGAAGAGCAGTACTTC | CSARDGGRLGLAEEQYF | TRBD2 | many | TRBJ2-7 | TRBV20-1
TGCGCCAGCAGCCAACCCGGGGACAGAAACATTCAGTACTTC | CASSQPGDRNIQYF | TRBD1 | few | TRBJ2-4 | TRBV4-1
TGTGCCACCAGTGAAACCCGAGGGAGTTTTAGCAATGAGCAGTTCTTC | CATSETRGSFSNEQFF | NA | many | TRBJ2-1 | TRBV24-1
TGTGCCAGCAGCGTAGGGCAGGGGTTGAGCACCGGGGAGCTGTTTTTT | CASSVGQGLSTGELFF | NA | many | TRBJ2-2 | TRBV9
TGTGCCAGCAGCTTAGGGGGACAGGGCCTCTATGGCTACACCTTC | CASSLGGQGLYGYTF | TRBD1 | NA | TRBJ1-2 | TRBV7-2
TGTGCCAGCTCACCAAAAAAAATCCTTGGGGGCACGAGCTCCTACGAGCAGTACTTC | CASSPKKILGGTSSYEQYF | NA | few | TRBJ2-7 | TRBV18
TGTGCCAGCAGCTCAAACGACCTACTAGCGGGAGCTCTCTACGAGCAGTACTTC | CASSSNDLLAGALYEQYF | TRBD2 | few | TRBJ2-7 | TRBV11-2
TGTGCCTCCTCCAAACATCTCCCACGGGGGAATGAGCAGTTCTTC | CASSKHLPRGNEQFF | NA | NA | TRBJ2-1 | TRBV3-1
TGTGCCAGCAGTTACGTAGGGACAGGATTTAACTATGGCTACACCTTC | CASSYVGTGFNYGYTF | TRBD1 | many | TRBJ1-2 | TRBV6-5
TGTGCCACCAGCAGAGATATTGTCCCCCCCTACACCTTC | CATSRDIVPPYTF | NA | many | TRBJ1-2 | TRBV15
TGCAGTGCTAGAGATTCTTATCGGGGGCACAGGAATGAGCAGTTCTTC | CSARDSYRGHRNEQFF | NA | many | TRBJ2-1 | TRBV20-1
TGTGCCAGCAGCGCCCCTCTCCCCGGGGAGCTGTTTTTT | CASSAPLPGELFF | NA | many | TRBJ2-2 | TRBV9
TGTGCCAGCAGTTCCCCCGGGGTGGACGAGCAGTACTTC | CASSSPGVDEQYF | NA | few | TRBJ2-7 | TRBV12-3/TRBV12-4
TGTGCCAGCAGAAGGGTCAATGAGCAGTTCTTC | CASRRVNEQFF | NA | many | TRBJ2-1 | TRBV6-2/TRBV6-3
TGTGCCAGCAGTTTTCTAGCGGGAGGGGTATTCAATGAGCAGTTCTTC | CASSFLAGGVFNEQFF | TRBD2 | NA | TRBJ2-1 | TRBV28
TGTGCCAGCAGCCCCGACCCCGGACATTACGATGGCTACACCTTC | CASSPDPGHYDGYTF | NA | few | TRBJ1-2 | TRBV7-2
TGCGCCAGCAGCCAAGGGTGGTACCAAGAGACCCAGTACTTC | CASSQGWYQETQYF | NA | few | TRBJ2-5 | TRBV4-1
TGTGCCAGCAGCCAGCTGGGGATGTCCTACGAGCAGTACTTC | CASSQLGMSYEQYF | NA | many | TRBJ2-7 | TRBV3-1